Listed below are T cell receptor beta chains from one sample, sequenced in a study of shared clonotypes between healthy human individuals. Clones were read by immunoSEQ multiplex PCR, and TCRdb kept only the in-frame ones, dropping some. The sample holds about 2.5 million clones, roughly 92% seen once. Sequences were obtained from naive CD4+ T cells from PBMCs. The source of these receptors is a man between 18 and 35 years old in good health. Some clones in this sample may be carry-over from other donors' samples. Both conserved end residues are part of each CDR3. Each record gives: D gene, J gene, V gene, CDR3 protein. The D gene is left open where the match is weak.

. | TRBJ1-1 | TRBV5-6 | CASSSQGLGMNTEAFF
TRBD2 | TRBJ2-7 | TRBV18 | CASSPRSAGAGEQYF
. | TRBJ1-4 | TRBV14 | CASSQWTAVAEKLFF
. | TRBJ2-7 | TRBV6-1 | CASSGWESYEQYF
TRBD1 | TRBJ1-3 | TRBV4-1 | CASSQVPGGGNTIYF
. | TRBJ2-1 | TRBV15 | CATSLRGEGRHEQFF
TRBD1 | TRBJ1-1 | TRBV6-6 | CASRYRQGPSNTEAFF
. | TRBJ2-3 | TRBV5-1 | CASSFSASTDTQYF
TRBD1 | TRBJ2-5 | TRBV5-1 | CASSHWGQGKQETQYF
. | TRBJ2-1 | TRBV2 | CASKGIALINEQFF
TRBD1 | TRBJ2-1 | TRBV5-1 | CASSLGGTALYNEQFF
. | TRBJ2-5 | TRBV11-2 | CASSLPTRYQETQYF
. | TRBJ2-2 | TRBV5-1 | CASLRTVGAVELFF
. | TRBJ2-1 | TRBV7-3 | CASRRDIYNEQFF
. | TRBJ2-7 | TRBV11-2 | CASSKGRGRDYEQYF
. | TRBJ1-5 | TRBV4-3 | CASSQDRGLGDQPQHF
. | TRBJ2-1 | TRBV9 | CASSPEADPSYNEQFF
TRBD1 | TRBJ1-2 | TRBV7-9 | CASTTLDRTNYGYTF
TRBD2 | TRBJ2-5 | TRBV30 | CAWSPFRDSGGQETQYF
. | TRBJ2-7 | TRBV28 | CASSFANYEQYF
. | TRBJ2-7 | TRBV10-3 | CAISPPGTYEQYF
. | TRBJ1-1 | TRBV15 | CATSSLGGEAFF
TRBD1 | TRBJ1-3 | TRBV5-1 | CASSLSGTGASGNTIYF
. | TRBJ1-3 | TRBV6-6 | CASRGTGISGNTIYF
. | TRBJ2-7 | TRBV18 | CASSPGGGADEQYF
. | TRBJ1-4 | TRBV28 | CASKQNEKLFF
. | TRBJ2-5 | TRBV5-4 | CASSTSETQYF
. | TRBJ2-1 | TRBV18 | CASSLRGDATYNEQFF
TRBD2 | TRBJ2-1 | TRBV19 | CASTIAGVHNEQFF
TRBD2 | TRBJ2-7 | TRBV7-2 | CASSLGRLADQTYEQYF
. | TRBJ2-5 | TRBV29-1 | CSVVHPETQYF
. | TRBJ2-1 | TRBV5-4 | CASSLVVSEQFF